The T cell receptor beta chain described here comes from a study of OX40 agonist ivuxolimab in advanced cancers. CDR1 is MNHNY and CDR2 is SVGAGI in the germline V gene (reference sequence). This CDR3 spans 14 amino acids. Trimming took off 6 bases at V and 2 bases at J, with 11 bases between the two ends. Only in-frame clones appear in the TCRdb table, and some are missing; sequencing was by immunoSEQ multiplex PCR. The sample has approximately 28,000 clones, roughly 83% seen once. Autoimmune disease history or systemic immunosuppression barred patients. The chain employs TRBV6-6 and TRBJ1-5, with D possibly TRBD1 on 6 matching bases. The clonotype originates from an adult with an advanced solid tumor such as melanoma, head and neck, liver or kidney cancer. This material consisted of CD4+ or CD8+ T cells sorted from blood, taken in a trial of the OX40 agonist ivuxolimab. The CDR3 DNA reads TGTGCCAGCAGCCACAGGGAGGGCAATCAGCCCCAGCATTTT. Translating gives CASSHREGNQPQHF.